This T cell receptor beta chain was sequenced during a study of blood T cell repertoires in COVID-19. The wider study: Whether acute or convalescent, the COVID-19 samples came from the United States, Italy and Spain. From T cells, B-cell-depleted T cells, or PBMCs came the material, which was cDNA or gDNA.

V shed 0 bases, J shed 5 bases, and the junction held 5 bases outside the gene matches. Per germline, CDR1 LNHDA and CDR2 SQIVND (reference sequence). The CDR3 has 16 residues. This table comes from immunoSEQ multiplex PCR, and its TCRdb copy is limited to in-frame clones, with some not included. The sample includes roughly 120,000 clones, about 90% seen only once; the top ten take 6% to 9.5%. This clone was picked up one time. The sequencing input was peripheral blood. This receptor was identified in a man aged 65 to 85 who had recovered from COVID-19. This rearrangement joins TRBV19 to TRBJ2-7; 12 bases are shared with TRBD2. CDR3 DNA sequence: TGTGCCAGTAGTATAGATCTAGCGGGGGGGCCCGACGAGCAGTACTTC. This sequence encodes CASSIDLAGGPDEQYF.